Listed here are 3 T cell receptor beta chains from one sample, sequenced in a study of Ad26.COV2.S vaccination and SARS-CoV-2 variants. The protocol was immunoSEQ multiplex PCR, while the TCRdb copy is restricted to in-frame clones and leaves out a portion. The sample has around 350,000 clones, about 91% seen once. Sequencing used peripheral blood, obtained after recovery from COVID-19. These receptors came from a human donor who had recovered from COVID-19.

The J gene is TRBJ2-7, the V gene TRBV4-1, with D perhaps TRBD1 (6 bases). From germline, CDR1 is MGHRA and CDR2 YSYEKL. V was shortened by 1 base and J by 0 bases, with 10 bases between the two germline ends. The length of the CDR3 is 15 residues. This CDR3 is CASSQGGLSSYEQYF. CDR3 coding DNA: TGCGCCAGCAGCCAAGGGGGGCTTAGCTCCTACGAGCAGTACTTC.

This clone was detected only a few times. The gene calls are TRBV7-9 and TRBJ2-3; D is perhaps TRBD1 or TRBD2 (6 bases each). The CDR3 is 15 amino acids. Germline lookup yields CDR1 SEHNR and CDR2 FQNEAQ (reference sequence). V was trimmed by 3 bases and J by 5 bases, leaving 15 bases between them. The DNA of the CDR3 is TGTGCCAGCAGCTTGGGGGGCGACAGGAGAGATACGCAGTATTTT. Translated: CASSLGGDRRDTQYF.

The CDR3 reads CASRTGQGSEGNQPQHF. The CDR3 DNA reads TGTGCCAGTAGGACGGGACAGGGAAGTGAGGGCAATCAGCCCCAGCATTTT. The chain is built from TRBV19 and TRBJ1-5, with 9 positions matching TRBD1. Germline V gene sequence: CDR1 LNHDA, CDR2 SQIVND (reference sequence). CDR3 length equals 17 residues. Trimming cost V 6 bases and J 2 bases; bases outside gene matches: 11.